Given below is one T cell receptor (beta chain) in context. It has no known antigen specificity. No per-base quality is available; no much larger clone lies one base away. These data come from a study of blood T cell repertoires in COVID-19 (dated by TCRdb to 2018 to 2020). About the study as a whole: The collaborator samples originated in the United States, Italy and Spain and spanned the acute and convalescent phases of COVID-19. The material from the prospective study consisted of cDNA or gDNA derived from T cells, B-cell-depleted T cells, or PBMCs. Subjects who had been exposed to COVID-19, were actively infected with it, or had recovered from it provided the deeply sampled blood TCRbeta repertoires that made up the dataset. A freely available public database, intended as a resource for researchers studying the immune response to SARS-CoV-2, is where the repertoires were released. Samples were obtained from the ongoing ImmuneRACE study (first 160 participants) and from about 1,300 subjects provided by 6 global collaborators. Sample metadata almost always included a de-identified subject ID, COVID-19 status, age in years and sex. HLA class I and class II types, where available, came from metadata supplied by the sample provider rather than from assay-based typing.

Whole blood was collected in K2EDTA tubes by collaborating institutions according to the institutions' own protocols. For TCRbeta analysis, collaborator samples were shipped as frozen whole blood, as isolated PBMCs, or as DNA extracted from either sample type. The investigation overall reported the following: How much clinical and demographic metadata was included differed by source and by participant, and the metadata was provided uncurated.

TCRbeta CDR3 regions were amplified from genomic DNA using the immunoSEQ Assay, a bias-controlled multiplex PCR. The original methods were these. Within the assay, amplification of reference gene primers was used to estimate how many nucleated cells each sample contained. To quantify the absolute abundance of each unique TCRbeta CDR3 rearrangement, sequence reads were collapsed and filtered. Productive Simpson clonality was computed per sample as the square root of Simpson's diversity index over productive rearrangements. TCRdb re-hosts the immuneACCESS table, in-frame sequences only. Its copies lack some clones; in the studies checked, an unresolved V gene accounts for under half of them, and the cause for the rest is not known. V and J calls and clone size are those listed in that table; D and trimming were worked out from the DNA. The sample yields about 110,000 clones; 80% to 90% were counted once. The ten largest clones add up to under 2.5% of the sample.

V is cut by 10 bases and J by 7 bases, and the space between the germline ends is 10 bases. From its cysteine to its phenylalanine, the CDR3 spans 11 amino acids. CDR3 DNA only is kept here, 33 bases in frame from base 1. CDR1 SEHNR and CDR2 FQNEAQ are derived from the germline V gene (reference sequence). Sequencing was done on a sample of peripheral blood. This receptor chain uses TRBV7-9 and TRBJ2-2, with no confidently assigned D gene. This clonotype was sampled from a human donor in a cohort sampled during active COVID-19. The DNA is TGTGCCAACTACGTTGTCGGGGAGCTGTTTTTT. This codes for CANYVVGELFF.